These 7 T cell receptor beta chains came from one sample sequenced in a study of blood T cells in healthy people across ages. With a J-beta primer mix and a sample-barcoded 5' primer, a second PCR ran 7 to 11 cycles. TCRdb re-called the 5' RACE reads with MiXCR, one entry per CDR3 protein. The table lists over a million distinct CDR3 sequences, 45% of them singletons. Sequenced material: blood. The receptors come from a woman aged 60 to 75 in good health.

This clonotype was detected a few times. The chain combines TRBV14 with TRBJ1-5, with 9 positions matching TRBD1. The V gene's germline CDR1 is SGHDN and CDR2 FVKESK. Germline trimming cut 0 bases from V and 0 bases from J; bases unmatched to any gene: 9. This CDR3 region has 19 residues. This CDR3 is CASSQEGDRVKYSNQPQHF. The CDR3, as DNA: TGTGCCAGCAGCCAAGAGGGGGACAGGGTAAAGTATAGCAATCAGCCCCAGCATTTT.

This clonotype showed up just once. A much larger clone lies a single base off, so this may be a read error. V gene TRBV6-5 combines with J gene TRBJ2-1; TRBD2 matches at 8 bases. Germline V gene sequence: CDR1 MNHEY, CDR2 SVGAGI. V was pared by 4 bases and J by 6 bases, with 8 bases of the junction left unmatched. The CDR3 is 15 amino acids. The CDR3 spells CASSLREEPCNEQFF. The CDR3, as DNA: TGTGCCAGCAGTTTGCGGGAGGAACCCTGCAATGAGCAGTTCTTC.

In this sample, this clonotype turned up a few times. The V call is TRBV6-6, the J call TRBJ2-3, with TRBD1 as a possible D gene (6 bases). The CDR3 contains 15 residues. CDR1 and CDR2 (germline): MNHNY, SVGAGI (reference sequence). Deletions cut 5 bases from V and 2 bases from J, with 14 bases between. The CDR3 nucleotides are TGTGCCAGCAGTCGGGACACCATCATCACAGATACGCAGTATTTT. Translating gives CASSRDTIITDTQYF.

This clonotype was observed a few times. V and J are TRBV5-1 and TRBJ2-1; 8 bases are shared with TRBD2. Germline CDR1 reads SGHRS; CDR2 reads YFSETQ. J was trimmed by 3 bases and V by 1 base; bases with no gene match: 6. This CDR3 is 16 amino acids long. The CDR3 DNA reads TGCGCCAGCAGCTTGCCCGCTAGCGGGTTCTACAATGAGCAGTTCTTC. Encoded protein: CASSLPASGFYNEQFF. The whole variable domain, remainder taken from reference TRBV5-1 and TRBJ2-1, is KAGVTQTPRYLIKTRGQQVTLSCSPISGHRSVSWYQQTPGQGLQFLFEYFSETQRNKGNFPGRFSGRQFSNSRSEMNVSTLELGDSALYLCASSLPASGFYNEQFFGPGTRLTVL.

The CDR3 loop reads CATSDKTYEQYF. In nucleotides, the CDR3 is TGTGCCACCTCCGACAAAACCTACGAGCAGTACTTC. J is TRBJ2-7 and V is TRBV28; no firm D call. The V and J ends lost 10 bases and 2 bases respectively, with 12 bases between them. The CDR3 sequence is 12 residues long. CDR1 and CDR2 (germline): MDHEN, SYDVKM. Full variable domain (remainder filled in from reference TRBV28 and TRBJ2-7): DVKVTQSSRYLVKRTGEKVFLECVQDMDHENMFWYRQDPGLGLRLIYFSYDVKMKEKGDIPEGYSVSREKKERFSLILESASTNQTSMYLCATSDKTYEQYFGPGTRLTVT.

The V and J genes are TRBV11-2 and TRBJ2-7; D not certain. Germline V gives CDR1 SGHAT, CDR2 FQNNGV. V lost 6 bases and J lost 2, with 14 bases in between. CDR3 length: 14 amino acids. The CDR3 loop is CASSGPQPTYEQYF. Here the CDR3 DNA reads TGTGCCAGCAGTGGCCCTCAGCCCACCTACGAGCAGTACTTC.

In its sample, this clonotype was seen many times. The chain joins TRBV4-1 to TRBJ2-1; 8 bases match TRBD2. Germline V gene sequence: CDR1 MGHRA, CDR2 YSYEKL. The CDR3 has 14 residues. With V trimmed by 3 bases and J by 7 bases, 5 bases remained unmatched. The CDR3: CASSHPGTSNEQFF. For the CDR3, the DNA is TGCGCCAGCAGCCATCCCGGGACTAGTAATGAGCAGTTCTTC.